The 6 T cell receptor beta chains presented below share a single source sample, sequenced in a study of cytomegalovirus exposure and HLA in healthy donors. TCRdb's table, derived via immunoSEQ multiplex PCR, lists solely in-frame clones and lacks some. The profile shows about 79,000 clones, roughly 93% of them singletons. Input material: PBMCs. The source is a woman in her thirties in good health and CMV-seronegative.

The chain's CDR3 is CASSLVSGNSYEQYF. Here the CDR3 DNA reads TGTGCCAGCAGCTTAGTTAGCGGGAACTCCTACGAGCAGTACTTC. The V call is TRBV7-2, the J call TRBJ2-7, with TRBD2 identical over 8 bases. V lost 1 base to trimming and J lost 0 bases; unmatched junction nucleotides: 2. This CDR3 has 15 residues. CDR1 is SGHTA, CDR2 FQGNSA, per germline.

The gene calls are TRBV9 and TRBJ1-4; no clear D. Germline loops: CDR1 SGDLS, CDR2 YYNGEE. This CDR3 region has 15 residues. Trimming left V 3 bases short and J 7 bases short, with 16 bases between. The CDR3 loop is CASSATTGVGEKLFF. CDR3 nucleotide sequence: TGTGCCAGCAGCGCAACAACCGGGGTCGGTGAAAAACTGTTTTTT.

V is TRBV2 and J is TRBJ1-1, with 9 bases lining up with TRBD1. Germline CDR1 SNHLY, CDR2 FYNNEI. The CDR3 totals 14 residues. V dropped 2 bases and J dropped 6; count of bases not matched to a gene: 4. The CDR3 sequence is CASSEMRQGAEAFF. DNA of the CDR3: TGTGCCAGCAGTGAAATGAGACAGGGGGCTGAAGCTTTCTTT.

The V gene is TRBV5-1, the J gene TRBJ2-7; 12 bases agree with TRBD1. Trimming took 4 bases from V and 6 from J; bases not matched to a gene: 14. The CDR3 extends over 17 amino acids. Germline V gene sequence: CDR1 SGHRS, CDR2 YFSETQ. The CDR3 nucleotides read TGCGCCAGCAGCCTCGGGACAGGGGGCCGTGGGGGCCGCGAGCAGTACTTC. This translates into CASSLGTGGRGGREQYF. The whole variable domain, remainder taken from reference TRBV5-1 and TRBJ2-7, is KAGVTQTPRYLIKTRGQQVTLSCSPISGHRSVSWYQQTPGQGLQFLFEYFSETQRNKGNFPGRFSGRQFSNSRSEMNVSTLELGDSALYLCASSLGTGGRGGREQYFGPGTRLTVT.

This clone came up a few times. The genes are TRBV28 and TRBJ1-1; D not resolved. V lost 7 bases to trimming and J lost 6 bases, with 9 bases between them. The CDR3 loop spans 11 amino acids. The germline gives CDR1 MDHEN, CDR2 SYDVKM. The CDR3 sequence: CASTSRAEAFF. The CDR3 region has the DNA TGTGCCAGCACTAGCCGGGCTGAAGCTTTCTTT.

The V call is TRBV19, the J call TRBJ1-4; the D gene is possibly TRBD1 (5 bases). The V gene's germline CDR1 is LNHDA and CDR2 SQIVND (reference sequence). With 8 bases removed from V and 7 bases from J, the gap between germline ends came to 26 bases. The CDR3 is 17 residues long. The CDR3 DNA reads as TGTGCCAGTGCGGATAAGGAGGGGAGGGGCGTTGGTGAAAAACTGTTTTTT. Translation: CASADKEGRGVGEKLFF.